Included here is one T cell receptor beta chain sequence, with context. Antigen: not known. The V segment lost 4 bases and the J segment 7 bases; nucleotides outside the gene matches: 2. The CDR3 runs to 14 residues. Looked up from germline, CDR1 is SGHKS and CDR2 is YYEKEE (reference sequence). This record comes from a study of identical twins. Study-level points and caveats: Sequences that were beta out-of-frame showed weaker excess twin sharing. It was possible that invariant MAIT and iNKT cells partly confounded the zero-insertion analyses.

TCRdb re-called the 5' RACE reads with MiXCR, one entry per CDR3 protein. The sample contains about 530,000 distinct CDR3 sequences, approximately 20% of which appear only once. The donor group consisted entirely of healthy Caucasians. This same sample was also part of a study on yellow fever vaccine responses in identical twins. According to that study: Reportedly, twins showed a vaccine T cell response that looked partly convergent and partly personalized.

The sequenced material came from CD4+ T cells sorted from blood. The origin of this receptor is a woman under 30 in good health. The chain has TRBV5-5 and TRBJ2-1; 13 bases align to TRBD2. The CDR3: CASSQGLAGNEQFF. The DNA for the CDR3 is TGTGCCAGCAGCCAGGGACTAGCGGGGAATGAGCAGTTCTTC. The full variable domain, rest sourced from reference TRBV5-5 and TRBJ2-1, is DAGVTQSPTHLIKTRGQQVTLRCSPISGHKSVSWYQQVLGQGPQFIFQYYEKEERGRGNFPDRFSARQFPNYSSELNVNALLLGDSALYLCASSQGLAGNEQFFGPGTRLTVL.